This TCR beta chain emerged from a study of CD8+ T cells in alopecia areata. Regarding this clone: Its specificity is unknown.

Isolated RNA was reverse transcribed into cDNA used as the sequencing template. TCRdb's copy holds only in-frame clones and misses some; the assay was immunoSEQ multiplex PCR. This table has about 200,000 clones, approximately 57% appearing once. The germline CDR1 and CDR2 sequences are SGHAT and FQNNGV. CDR3 length: 15 residues. V gave up 5 bases and J gave up 0 bases, with 10 bases separating them. The treatment: oral pan-JAK inhibitor, 5-10 mg twice daily. Alopecia areata patients had lesional scalp punch biopsies and peripheral blood taken from them. Points from the study as a whole: Compared with normal scalp, lesional scalp had higher clonality and more expanded CD8+ clones.

The sequencing here drew on CD4+ T cells sorted from blood, taken at week 4, from a patient treated with tofacitinib. The chain carries TRBV11-2 and TRBJ1-4; D is unresolved. The sequence was collected from a human donor with alopecia areata. CDR3 loop: CASSAYIATNEKLFF. The CDR3 DNA follows: TGTGCCAGCAGCGCCTACATAGCAACTAATGAAAAACTGTTTTTT.